Each of the 22 T cell receptor beta chains below was sequenced from the same sample in a study of identical twins. TCRdb re-called the 5' RACE reads through MiXCR, storing one row per CDR3 protein. The sample lists under 900,000 distinct CDR3 sequences; 10% to 15% were seen once. This sample also belongs to another study, concerning yellow fever vaccine responses in identical twins.

Sequencing was performed on PBMCs. Receptor source: a woman under 30 in good health.

This clonotype was detected a few times. CDR3 in amino acids: CATSDGGWEYNEQFF. DNA for the CDR3: TGTGCCACCAGTGATGGTGGCTGGGAGTACAATGAGCAGTTCTTC. The gene calls are TRBV24-1 and TRBJ2-1; perhaps TRBD2 as D (5 bases). Germline V lookup: CDR1 KGHDR, CDR2 SFDVKD. V lost 3 bases, J lost 4 bases, and 12 bases lay in between. The CDR3 extends over 15 amino acids.

This clonotype was observed many times. V and J are TRBV29-1 and TRBJ2-3, with TRBD2 matching over 10 bases. Germline trimming cut 4 bases from V and 1 base from J; bases unmatched to any gene: 5. Germline V CDR1 and CDR2: SQVTM, ANQGSEA. The CDR3 has 15 amino acids. CDR3 coding DNA: TGCAGCGTTGCCCCTGGGACTAGCGGCACAGATACGCAGTATTTT. It encodes CSVAPGTSGTDTQYF.

This clonotype has more than one count but fewer than ten. The chain combines TRBV12-3 or TRBV12-4 with TRBJ1-1; D gene unclear. The CDR3 runs to 13 residues. V was cut by 6 bases and J by 3 bases, with 11 bases left in between. The CDR3 DNA reads as TGTGCCAGCAGACTCATCACGTACACTGAAGCTTTCTTT. Translation: CASRLITYTEAFF.

This clonotype was seen ten or more times. This chain's CDR3 is CAISGGTSGGPSYNEQFF. The DNA of the CDR3 is TGTGCCATCAGTGGTGGGACTAGCGGGGGGCCTTCCTACAATGAGCAGTTCTTC. V is TRBV10-3 and J is TRBJ2-1, with 15 bases lining up with TRBD2. Unmatched junction bases numbered 5, after V lost 4 bases and J lost 1 base. The germline gives CDR1 ENHRY, CDR2 SYGVKD. This CDR3 is 18 amino acids long.

The table lists this clonotype with a few counts. V usage is TRBV20-1 and J usage is TRBJ2-3; 7 bases line up with TRBD2. CDR1 is DFQATT and CDR2 is SNEGSKA in the germline V gene (reference sequence). The CDR3 runs 15 residues. Trimming removed 1 base from V and 4 bases from J; junction bases left unmatched: 8. The CDR3: CSARGGGSWADTQYF. The CDR3 bases are TGCAGTGCTAGAGGGGGCGGGAGTTGGGCAGATACGCAGTATTTT.

The chain recombines TRBV10-3 with TRBJ2-7; tentatively, D is TRBD2 (6 bases). V gave up 0 bases and J gave up 2 bases, with 17 bases separating them. This CDR3 comprises 17 residues. From germline, CDR1 is ENHRY and CDR2 SYGVKD. The CDR3 spells CAISESLTRGGTYEQYF. CDR3 sequence (DNA): TGTGCCATCAGTGAGTCCTTAACACGTGGGGGGACCTACGAGCAGTACTTC.

The genes are TRBV5-8 and TRBJ2-2; 7 positions match TRBD1. The CDR3 contains 16 residues. V trimming: 5 bases; J trimming: 0 bases; junction bases outside the gene matches: 7. Germline CDR1 is SGHTS and CDR2 is YDEGEE. CDR3 sequence (DNA): TGTGCCAGCAGACGAACCGGGACAGCGAACACCGGGGAGCTGTTTTTT. It specifies CASRRTGTANTGELFF.

The gene calls are TRBV7-9 and TRBJ2-5; TRBD1 matches at 8 bases. V gave up 1 base and J gave up 4 bases; unmatched junction bases: 8. CDR1 is SEHNR and CDR2 is FQNEAQ in the germline V gene (reference sequence). CDR3 length: 16 residues. The CDR3 region has the DNA TGTGCCAGCAGCTTAGGAAAGACAGGGGCCGGAGAGACCCAGTACTTC. This gives the protein CASSLGKTGAGETQYF.

This clonotype has only a few counts. The chain carries TRBV11-2 and TRBJ1-6; 9 bases map to TRBD1. Germline V gene lookup returns CDR1 SGHAT and CDR2 FQNNGV. V lost 3 bases, J lost 9 bases, and 9 bases stayed unmatched. The CDR3 runs to 16 residues. As DNA, the CDR3 is TGTGCCAGCAGCTTTATGACGGACAGGGGAAGTTCACCCCTCCACTTT. This codes for CASSFMTDRGSSPLHF.

This clonotype was detected only a few times. The rearrangement uses TRBV4-1 and TRBJ2-7; TRBD1 aligns across 9 bases. The CDR3 runs 17 residues. CDR1 is MGHRA, CDR2 YSYEKL, per germline. Losses at the gene ends were 0 bases for V and 5 bases for J; bases not matched to a gene: 11. For the CDR3, the DNA is TGCGCCAGCAGCCAAGAAAGTTTTAAGGACAGGGGACACGAGCAGTACTTC. Encoded protein: CASSQESFKDRGHEQYF.

Here the CDR3 DNA reads TGTGCAAGTCACACCCGGCGACCCGGCTATGGCTACACCTTC. Residues: CASHTRRPGYGYTF. The chain combines TRBV12-2 with TRBJ1-2; the DNA was not used to check the table's D call, TRBD1. TRBV12-2 is labeled a pseudogene. The CDR3 extends over 14 amino acids.

In its sample, this clonotype was seen a few times. The rearrangement links TRBV15 to TRBJ2-7; no clear D gene. The CDR3 sequence is 14 residues long. V was trimmed by 1 base and J by 1 base, leaving 8 bases between them. Germline assignment: CDR1 LNHNV and CDR2 YYDKDF (reference sequence). The CDR3 sequence is CATSRGAGSYEQYF. The CDR3 coding sequence is TGTGCCACCAGCAGAGGAGCTGGGTCCTACGAGCAGTACTTC.

This clonotype was counted only a few times. CDR3 coding DNA: TGTGCCAGCAGCTTTCAGGGGGACAATCAGCCCCAGCATTTT. Residues: CASSFQGDNQPQHF. The V gene is TRBV7-9, the J gene TRBJ1-5; 7 bases are a match to TRBD1. Germline CDR1 SEHNR, CDR2 FQNEAQ (reference sequence). This CDR3 has 14 residues. The V gene end was trimmed by 3 bases and the J gene end by 3 bases; junction bases not matched to a gene: 2.

This clonotype was seen a handful of times. The chain is built from TRBV28 and TRBJ2-3; TRBD1 matches 7 bases. V shed 4 bases, J shed 5 bases, and the junction held 12 bases outside the gene matches. Germline loops: CDR1 MDHEN, CDR2 SYDVKM. The CDR3 spans 16 residues. The CDR3 DNA follows: TGTGCCAGCAGTTACTCCGAGAACAGGGGCCTAGATACGCAGTATTTT. Encoded protein: CASSYSENRGLDTQYF.

The chain uses TRBV7-6 and TRBJ2-2, with a possible D match to TRBD1 (6 bases). V was trimmed by 5 bases and J by 4 bases, leaving 17 bases between them. The CDR3 sequence is 16 residues long. Germline loops: CDR1 SGHVS, CDR2 FNYEAQ. The chain's CDR3 is CASSLGVQGTTGELFF. The CDR3 DNA sequence: TGTGCCAGCAGCCTAGGGGTACAGGGAACCACCGGGGAGCTGTTTTTT.

This clonotype has more than one count but fewer than ten. The chain uses TRBV4-1 and TRBJ1-4; D not certain. The germline V gene encodes CDR1 MGHRA and CDR2 YSYEKL. The CDR3 consists of 14 residues. Trimming took 8 bases from V and 0 from J, leaving 10 bases between them. CDR3 sequence reads: CASGYGPTNEKLFF. The CDR3 region has the DNA TGCGCCAGCGGGTATGGGCCAACTAATGAAAAACTGTTTTTT.

This clonotype was detected ten times or more. V and J are TRBV3-1 and TRBJ1-5; no clear D gene. This CDR3 is built from 15 residues. Trimming stripped 0 bases from V and 1 base from J, with 7 bases between. Looked up from germline, CDR1 is LGHDT and CDR2 is YNNKEL (reference sequence). The CDR3 DNA is TGTGCCAGCAGCCAAGATCGGTTCAGCAATCAGCCCCAGCATTTT. It yields the protein CASSQDRFSNQPQHF.

This clonotype was observed at least ten times. The V gene is TRBV2, the J gene TRBJ1-2; D gene unclear. Per the germline V gene, CDR1 is SNHLY and CDR2 is FYNNEI. This CDR3 is 14 amino acids long. With 7 bases removed from V and 4 bases from J, the gap between germline ends came to 16 bases. Here the CDR3 reads CASTEEAGIYGYTF. CDR3 DNA sequence: TGTGCCAGCACCGAGGAGGCAGGAATCTATGGCTACACCTTC.

The chain carries TRBV11-2 and TRBJ2-1, with 9 bases that match TRBD2. Unmatched junction bases numbered 7, after V lost 2 bases and J lost 5 bases. The CDR3 spans 16 residues. In germline, CDR1 is SGHAT, CDR2 FQNNGV. CDR3 nucleotides: TGTGCCAGCAGCTTAAAGCGGGGGGACCCTCACAATGAGCAGTTCTTC. As protein: CASSLKRGDPHNEQFF.

This clonotype occurred a few times. The chain couples TRBV4-1 to TRBJ2-7; 7 positions agree with TRBD2. The CDR3 contains 15 residues. The V and J ends lost 5 bases and 2 bases, in that order; junction bases with no gene match: 9. Germline-derived CDR1 and CDR2 are MGHRA and YSYEKL. The CDR3 loop reads CASSFRGSPTYEQYF. The CDR3 nucleotides are TGCGCCAGCAGCTTTCGCGGGAGTCCGACCTACGAGCAGTACTTC.

This clonotype came up a few times. V is TRBV12-3 or TRBV12-4 and J is TRBJ2-3, with D uncertain. Trimming shortened V by 3 bases and J by 2 bases, and 9 bases separated the two germline ends. This CDR3 spans 14 amino acids. CDR3 sequence (DNA): TGTGCCAGCAGTTTGAGGCCGGCCACAGATACGCAGTATTTT. Translating gives CASSLRPATDTQYF.

The rearrangement joins TRBV28 to TRBJ2-5; TRBD2 aligns across 10 bases. The J segment lost 5 bases and the V segment lost 6 bases, leaving 6 bases of the junction unmatched. Germline V lookup: CDR1 MDHEN, CDR2 SYDVKM. The CDR3 loop spans 14 amino acids. The CDR3 loop reads CASRRSGGPETQYF. In nucleotides, the CDR3 is TGTGCCAGCAGGCGTAGCGGGGGGCCGGAGACCCAGTACTTC. Full variable domain (rest looked up from reference TRBV28 and TRBJ2-5): DVKVTQSSRYLVKRTGEKVFLECVQDMDHENMFWYRQDPGLGLRLIYFSYDVKMKEKGDIPEGYSVSREKKERFSLILESASTNQTSMYLCASRRSGGPETQYFGPGTRLLVL.